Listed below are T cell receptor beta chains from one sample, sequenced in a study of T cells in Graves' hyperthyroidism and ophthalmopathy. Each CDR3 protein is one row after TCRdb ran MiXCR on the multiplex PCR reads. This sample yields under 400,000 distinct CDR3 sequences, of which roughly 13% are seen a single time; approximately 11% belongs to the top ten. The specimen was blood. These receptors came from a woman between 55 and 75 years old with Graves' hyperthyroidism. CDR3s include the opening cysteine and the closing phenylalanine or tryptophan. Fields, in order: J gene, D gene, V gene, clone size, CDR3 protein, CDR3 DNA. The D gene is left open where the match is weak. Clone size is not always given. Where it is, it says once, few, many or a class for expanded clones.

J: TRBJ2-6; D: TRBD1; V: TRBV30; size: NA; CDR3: CAWSYGQGALGANVLTF; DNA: TGTGCCTGGAGTTATGGGCAGGGGGCGTTGGGGGCCAACGTCCTGACTTTC
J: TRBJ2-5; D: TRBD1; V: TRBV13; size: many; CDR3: CASSSRRTGGQETQYF; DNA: TGTGCCAGCAGCTCGAGAAGGACAGGGGGACAAGAGACCCAGTACTTC
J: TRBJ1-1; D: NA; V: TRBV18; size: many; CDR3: CASSPAGANTEAFF; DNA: TGTGCCAGCAGCCCAGCGGGTGCGAACACTGAAGCTTTCTTT
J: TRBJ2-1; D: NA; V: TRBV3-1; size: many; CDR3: CASSQAGTSYFEQFF; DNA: TGTGCCAGCAGCCAAGCCGGGACTTCCTATTTTGAGCAGTTCTTC
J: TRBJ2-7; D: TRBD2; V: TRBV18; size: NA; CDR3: CASSSGTSGRTSYEQYF; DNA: TGTGCCAGCTCATCGGGTACTAGCGGGAGGACATCCTACGAGCAGTACTTC
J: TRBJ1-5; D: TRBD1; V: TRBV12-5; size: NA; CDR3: CASGLVYGTEYRGFESNQPQHF; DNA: TGTGCTAGTGGTTTGGTATACGGGACAGAGTACCGGGGGTTTGAGAGCAATCAGCCCCAGCATTTT
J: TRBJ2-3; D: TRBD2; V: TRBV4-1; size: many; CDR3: CASSQGTSGSYTQYF; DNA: TGCGCCAGCAGCCAAGGGACTAGCGGTTCTTATACGCAGTATTTT
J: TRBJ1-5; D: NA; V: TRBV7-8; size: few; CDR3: CASSLEAGLDAPQHF; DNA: TGTGCCAGCAGCTTAGAGGCAGGCCTTGATGCGCCCCAGCATTTT
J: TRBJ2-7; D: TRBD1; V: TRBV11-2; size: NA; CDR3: CASSLSPGQSSYEQYF; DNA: TGTGCCAGCAGCTTAAGTCCGGGACAGTCTTCCTACGAGCAGTACTTC
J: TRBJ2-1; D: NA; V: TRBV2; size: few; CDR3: CASRGGSSGSGNEQFF; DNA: TGTGCCAGCAGAGGGGGATCTAGCGGCTCGGGGAATGAGCAGTTCTTC
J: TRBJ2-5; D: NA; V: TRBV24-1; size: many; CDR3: CATSDWAKETQYF; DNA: TGTGCCACCAGTGATTGGGCTAAAGAGACCCAGTACTTC
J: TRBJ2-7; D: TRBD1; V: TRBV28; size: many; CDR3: CASSSRGTGNYEQYF; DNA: TGTGCCAGCAGTTCCCGGGGGACAGGGAACTACGAGCAGTACTTC
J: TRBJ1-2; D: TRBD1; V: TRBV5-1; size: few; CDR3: CASSIQGGSYGYTF; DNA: TGCGCCAGCAGCATACAGGGGGGGTCCTATGGCTACACCTTC
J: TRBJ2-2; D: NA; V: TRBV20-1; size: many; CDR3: CSAGKGGQNTGELFF; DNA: TGCAGTGCTGGAAAAGGAGGCCAGAACACCGGGGAGCTGTTTTTT
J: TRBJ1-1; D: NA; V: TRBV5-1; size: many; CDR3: CASSFGAGRSDAFF; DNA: TGCGCCAGCAGCTTTGGAGCAGGGAGGTCGGATGCTTTCTTT
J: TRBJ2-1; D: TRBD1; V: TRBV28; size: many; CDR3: CASSMPGTVLFGEQFF; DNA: TGTGCCAGCTCAATGCCCGGGACAGTGCTATTTGGGGAGCAGTTCTTC
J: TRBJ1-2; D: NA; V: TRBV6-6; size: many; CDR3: CASSYSFLSGSYGYTF; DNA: TGTGCCAGCAGTTACTCGTTCTTATCAGGGTCGTATGGCTACACCTTC
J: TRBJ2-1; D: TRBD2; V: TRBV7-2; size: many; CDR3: CASSPTSGRYEQFF; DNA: TGTGCCAGCAGCCCGACTAGCGGAAGGTATGAGCAGTTCTTC
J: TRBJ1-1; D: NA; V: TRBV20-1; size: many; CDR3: CSARGGVTNTEAFF; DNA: TGCAGTGCTAGAGGGGGGGTTACGAACACTGAAGCTTTCTTT
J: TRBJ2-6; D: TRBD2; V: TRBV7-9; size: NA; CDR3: CASSRRAGERGSSGANVLTF; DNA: TGTGCCAGCAGCCGAAGGGCAGGGGAGCGGGGGAGCTCTGGGGCCAACGTCCTGACTTTC
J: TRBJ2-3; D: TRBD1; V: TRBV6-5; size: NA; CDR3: CASSYSNQGADTQYF; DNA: TGTGCCAGCAGTTACTCGAATCAGGGGGCAGATACGCAGTATTTT
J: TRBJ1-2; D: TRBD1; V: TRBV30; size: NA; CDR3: CAWSWTGNYGYTF; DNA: TGTGCCTGGAGTTGGACAGGGAACTATGGCTACACCTTC
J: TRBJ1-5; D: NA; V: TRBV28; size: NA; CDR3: CASRSTGRGNQPQHF; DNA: TGTGCCAGCCGTTCGACGGGCCGGGGCAATCAGCCCCAGCATTTT
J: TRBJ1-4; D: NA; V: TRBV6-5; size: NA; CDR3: CASSYKWAGAEKLFF; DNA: TGTGCCAGCAGTTACAAATGGGCAGGGGCTGAAAAACTGTTTTTT
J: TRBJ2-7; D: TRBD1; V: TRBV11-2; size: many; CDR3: CASSPGPGTGGHEQYF; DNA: TGTGCCAGCAGCCCCGGGCCGGGGACAGGGGGCCACGAGCAGTACTTC
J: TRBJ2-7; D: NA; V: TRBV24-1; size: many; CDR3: CATSASGVHDSYEQYF; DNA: TGTGCCACCAGTGCCTCCGGGGTCCATGACTCCTACGAGCAGTACTTC
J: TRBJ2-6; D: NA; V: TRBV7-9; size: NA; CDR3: CASSFSNNVLTF; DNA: TGTGCCAGCAGCTTTTCCAACAACGTCCTGACTTTC
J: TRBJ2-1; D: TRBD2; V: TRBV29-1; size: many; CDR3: CSVWTSGENEQFF; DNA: TGCAGCGTGTGGACTAGCGGGGAAAATGAGCAGTTCTTC
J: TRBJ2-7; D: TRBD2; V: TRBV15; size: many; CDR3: CATSKGLVYEQYF; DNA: TGTGCCACCAGCAAGGGACTAGTCTACGAGCAGTACTTC
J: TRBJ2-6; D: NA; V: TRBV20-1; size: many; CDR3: CSARTGDGANVLTF; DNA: TGCAGTGCTAGAACCGGGGATGGGGCCAACGTCCTGACTTTC
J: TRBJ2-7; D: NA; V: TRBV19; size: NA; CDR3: CASRGDLSYEQYF; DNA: TGTGCCAGTAGAGGGGACCTCTCCTACGAGCAGTACTTC
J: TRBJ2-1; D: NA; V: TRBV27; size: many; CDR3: CASSDTYSSYNEQFF; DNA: TGTGCCAGCAGCGACACTTACAGCTCCTACAATGAGCAGTTCTTC
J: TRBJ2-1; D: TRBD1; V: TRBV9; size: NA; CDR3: CASSVTDRTDNEQFF; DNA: TGTGCCAGCAGCGTTACGGACAGGACGGACAATGAGCAGTTCTTC
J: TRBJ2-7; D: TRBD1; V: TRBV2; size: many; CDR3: CASLGQAISYEQYF; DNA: TGTGCCAGCCTCGGACAGGCGATCTCCTACGAGCAGTACTTC
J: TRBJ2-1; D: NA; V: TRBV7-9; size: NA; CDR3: CASSLVGGGNSNEQFF; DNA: TGTGCCAGCAGCTTAGTGGGGGGCGGCAATTCCAATGAGCAGTTCTTC
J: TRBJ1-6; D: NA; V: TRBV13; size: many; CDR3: CASSSQYSPLHF; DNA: TGTGCCAGCAGCTCGCAGTATTCACCCCTCCACTTT
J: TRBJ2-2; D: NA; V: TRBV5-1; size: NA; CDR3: CASCVWGPNTGELFF; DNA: TGCGCCAGCTGCGTGTGGGGTCCGAACACCGGGGAGCTGTTTTTT
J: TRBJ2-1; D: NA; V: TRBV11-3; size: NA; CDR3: CASSYSGKSSYNEQFF; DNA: TGTGCCAGCAGTTACTCGGGGAAAAGCTCCTACAATGAGCAGTTCTTC
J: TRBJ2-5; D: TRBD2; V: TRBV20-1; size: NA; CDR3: CSAREIASGSETQYF; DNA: TGCAGTGCTAGAGAAATAGCTAGCGGGAGCGAGACCCAGTACTTC
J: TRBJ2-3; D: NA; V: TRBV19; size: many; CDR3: CASSKVGAADTQYF; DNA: TGTGCCAGTAGTAAGGTGGGGGCCGCAGATACGCAGTATTTT
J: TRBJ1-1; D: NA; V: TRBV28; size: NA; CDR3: CASSLSGEGAGTEAFF; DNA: TGTGCCAGCAGTTTATCGGGCGAAGGGGCGGGCACTGAAGCTTTCTTT
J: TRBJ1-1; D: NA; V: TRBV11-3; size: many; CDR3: CASEGRGMDTEAFF; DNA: TGTGCCAGCGAGGGGCGAGGTATGGACACTGAAGCTTTCTTT
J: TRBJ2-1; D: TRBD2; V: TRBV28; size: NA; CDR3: CASSLLAGESNEQFF; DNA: TGTGCCAGCAGTTTACTAGCGGGAGAAAGCAATGAGCAGTTCTTC
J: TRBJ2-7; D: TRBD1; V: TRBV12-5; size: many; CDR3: CASGRDRDYEQYF; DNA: TGTGCTAGTGGTCGGGACAGAGACTACGAGCAGTACTTC
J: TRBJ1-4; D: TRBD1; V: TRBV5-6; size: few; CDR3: CASSRTGLEKLFF; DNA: TGTGCCAGCAGCAGGACAGGGCTTGAAAAACTGTTTTTT
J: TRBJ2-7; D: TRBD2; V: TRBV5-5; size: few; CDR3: CASSGWTSGWDYEQYF; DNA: TGTGCCAGCAGCGGATGGACTAGCGGGTGGGACTACGAGCAGTACTTC
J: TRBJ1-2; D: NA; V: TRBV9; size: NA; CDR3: CASSVEGWVSQSNYGYTF; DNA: TGTGCCAGCAGCGTAGAGGGGTGGGTCAGTCAATCTAACTATGGCTACACCTTC
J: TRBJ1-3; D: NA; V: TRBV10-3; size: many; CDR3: CAIRGAAGESGNTIYF; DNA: TGTGCCATCAGAGGGGCAGCGGGCGAATCTGGAAACACCATATATTTT
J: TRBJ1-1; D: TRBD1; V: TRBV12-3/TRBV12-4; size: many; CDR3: CASTKDRGIAEAFF; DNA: TGTGCCAGCACCAAGGACAGGGGGATCGCTGAAGCTTTCTTT
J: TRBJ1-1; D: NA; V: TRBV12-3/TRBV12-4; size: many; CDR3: CASSRLDTEAFF; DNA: TGTGCCAGCAGCCGTCTGGACACTGAAGCTTTCTTT
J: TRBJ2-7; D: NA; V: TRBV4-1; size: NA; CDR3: CASSRGRGGTRYEQYF; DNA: TGCGCCAGCAGCCGGGGGCGGGGAGGGACCCGCTACGAGCAGTACTTC
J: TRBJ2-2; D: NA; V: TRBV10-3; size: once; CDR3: CAISGTHTGELFF; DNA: TGTGCCATCAGTGGGACTCATACCGGGGAGCTGTTTTTT
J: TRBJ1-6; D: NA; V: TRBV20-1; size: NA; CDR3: CSARDLDRSNSPLHF; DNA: TGCAGTGCTAGAGATCTTGACAGGAGTAATTCACCCCTCCACTTT
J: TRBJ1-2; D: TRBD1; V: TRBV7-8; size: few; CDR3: CASSLGTGGRNGYTF; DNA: TGTGCCAGCAGCTTAGGGACAGGGGGCAGGAATGGCTACACCTTC
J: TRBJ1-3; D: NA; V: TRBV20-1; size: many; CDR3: CSARGPYGNTIYF; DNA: TGCAGTGCAAGGGGTCCCTATGGAAACACCATATATTTT
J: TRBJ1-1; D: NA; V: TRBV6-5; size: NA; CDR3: CASSPSGEAFF; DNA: TGTGCCAGCAGTCCCTCGGGTGAAGCTTTCTTT
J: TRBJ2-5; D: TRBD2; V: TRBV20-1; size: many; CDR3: CSASGRVQETQYF; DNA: TGCAGTGCTAGCGGGAGGGTACAAGAGACCCAGTACTTC
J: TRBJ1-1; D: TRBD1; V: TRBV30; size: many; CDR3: CAWRRDRAYNTEAFF; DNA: TGTGCCTGGAGAAGAGACAGGGCGTATAACACTGAAGCTTTCTTT
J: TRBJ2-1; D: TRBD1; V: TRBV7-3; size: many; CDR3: CASSLRTGSSYNEQFF; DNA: TGTGCCAGCAGCTTAAGGACAGGGAGCTCCTACAATGAGCAGTTCTTC
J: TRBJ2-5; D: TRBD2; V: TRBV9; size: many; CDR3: CASTPGGGRAMGETQYF; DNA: TGTGCCAGCACCCCCGGAGGCGGGAGGGCTATGGGAGAGACCCAGTACTTC